These T cell receptor beta chains were read from a single sample in a study of blood T cell repertoires in COVID-19. Sequencing used immunoSEQ multiplex PCR; TCRdb keeps in-frame clones, though not all of them. This sample has some 140,000 clones; less than 90% occur once, and the top ten carry 18%. The sequenced sample was PBMCs or T cells enriched from blood (not recorded which). Source of these receptors: a man aged 25-45 years who had recovered from COVID-19. CDR3s include the opening cysteine and the closing phenylalanine or tryptophan. Each record gives: D gene, clone size, V gene, J gene, CDR3 DNA, CDR3 protein. A D gene is named only where the DNA matches it firmly. Clone size is not always given. Where it is, it says once, few, many or a class for expanded clones.

>TRBD1|NA|TRBV27|TRBJ1-6
TGTGCCAGCAGGGGGGGACAGCTAATGAATTCACCCCTCCACTTT
CASRGGQLMNSPLHF
>TRBD1|NA|TRBV2|TRBJ2-3
TGTGCCAGCAGTGAACCAACTCACCGGGACAGGGCGCAGTATTTT
CASSEPTHRDRAQYF
>TRBD2|NA|TRBV2|TRBJ2-1
TGTGCCCCGGGGCTAGCGGGCCAGTACAATGAGCAGTTCTTC
CAPGLAGQYNEQFF
>TRBD1|few|TRBV6-5|TRBJ1-2
TGTGCCGGTTTACCGGGACAGGGTGCGGGTGGCTACACCTTC
CAGLPGQGAGGYTF
>NA|NA|TRBV19|TRBJ1-1
TGTGCCTGCCGATCTGGACAGCAGAACACTGAAGCTTTCTTT
CACRSGQQNTEAFF
>TRBD1|NA|TRBV5-5|TRBJ1-2
TGTGCCAGCAGGCTCCGGGACAGGGATGGCTACACCTTC
CASRLRDRDGYTF
>NA|once|TRBV5-4|TRBJ1-1
TGTGCCAGCAGCCCACCTCCGGGAATGAACACTGAAGCTTTCTTT
CASSPPPGMNTEAFF
>NA|NA|TRBV7-2|TRBJ1-4
TGTGCCAGCAGTTTATCCCGAGGGCGTAATGAAAAACTGTTTTTT
CASSLSRGRNEKLFF
>NA|NA|TRBV2|TRBJ1-6
TGTGCCAGCAGTGAAGGGGTGACAGACTATAATTCACCCCTCCACTTT
CASSEGVTDYNSPLHF
>NA|NA|TRBV5-6|TRBJ1-1
TGTGCCAGCAGCTTTGCGTACGTCCAATCGAACACTGAAGCTTTCTTT
CASSFAYVQSNTEAFF
>TRBD2|NA|TRBV7-6|TRBJ2-3
TGTGCCAGCAGCCCCAGGACTAGCGGCACAGATACGCAGTATTTT
CASSPRTSGTDTQYF
>NA|NA|TRBV27|TRBJ2-3
TGTGCCAGCAGTTTAACCAGGGAAGATACGCAGTATTTT
CASSLTREDTQYF
>NA|few|TRBV12-3/TRBV12-4|TRBJ2-7
TGTGCCACCAGACGACAGGCAAGGGGCGAGCAGTACTTC
CATRRQARGEQYF
>NA|once|TRBV13|TRBJ2-1
TGTGCCAGCAGCTCCCTCATCGACAGCTACAATGAGCAGTTCTTC
CASSSLIDSYNEQFF
>NA|NA|TRBV7-2|TRBJ1-5
TGTGCCAGCAGCTCAACACATAGCAATCAGCCCCAGCATTTT
CASSSTHSNQPQHF
>NA|few|TRBV5-5|TRBJ2-2
TGTGCCAGCAGCTTGTCCTACACCGGGGAGCTGTTTTTT
CASSLSYTGELFF
>NA|NA|TRBV30|TRBJ2-5
TGTGCCTGGAGTTCCCGGGAGACCCAGTACTTC
CAWSSRETQYF
>NA|NA|TRBV29-1|TRBJ2-7
TGCAGCGTTGCGGGAACAGAAGGCTTAAGCTCCTACGAGCAGTACTTC
CSVAGTEGLSSYEQYF
>TRBD1|NA|TRBV3-1/TRBV3-2|TRBJ1-2
TGTGCCAGCAGCTACGGACAGGGGGCTTATGGCTACACCTTC
CASSYGQGAYGYTF
>NA|NA|TRBV5-1|TRBJ1-6
TGCGCCAGCAGCTTGACAGGGTCGAGTTCACCCCTCCACTTT
CASSLTGSSSPLHF
>TRBD1|NA|TRBV6-5|TRBJ2-7
TGTGCCAGCAGTCCAGGGGGTGGCTCCTACGAGCAGTACTTC
CASSPGGGSYEQYF
>NA|NA|TRBV5-1|TRBJ1-3
TGCGCCAGCAGCTTGGCCCGGGGGGGCTCTGGAAACACCATATATTTT
CASSLARGGSGNTIYF
>NA|NA|TRBV11-2|TRBJ2-3
TGTGCCAGCAGCTTAGTAAACGCGGGCACAGATACGCAGTATTTT
CASSLVNAGTDTQYF
>NA|NA|TRBV14|TRBJ2-2
TGTGCCAGCAGCCAAGGGACGGACATAGAGCTGTTTTTT
CASSQGTDIELFF
>NA|NA|TRBV12-5|TRBJ2-7
TGTGCTAGTGGTCTCACCGGGACTCACATCCAATACGAGCAGTACTTC
CASGLTGTHIQYEQYF
>TRBD2|NA|TRBV5-1|TRBJ2-2
TGCGCCAGCAGCTTGGGGCAGCGGGAGCACGGGGAGCTGTTTTTT
CASSLGQREHGELFF
>NA|NA|TRBV14|TRBJ2-3
TGTGCCAGCAGCCCCCGACCATCGGGAGATACGCAGTATTTT
CASSPRPSGDTQYF
>NA|NA|TRBV18|TRBJ1-6
TGTGCCAGCTCACCACCCACAGGGACCGATTATAATTCACCCCTCCACTTT
CASSPPTGTDYNSPLHF
>TRBD1|NA|TRBV7-9|TRBJ2-3
TGTGCCAGCAGCGGGACAGGATCCACAGATACGCAGTATTTT
CASSGTGSTDTQYF
>TRBD1|NA|TRBV5-1|TRBJ2-7
TGCGCCAGCAGAGAGCGGACAGGGCGGGTCTACGAGCAGTACTTC
CASRERTGRVYEQYF
>NA|NA|TRBV5-6|TRBJ1-1
TGTGCCAGCAGCTTGGGATCGGGAGGGAGAGTGAACACTGAAGCTTTCTTT
CASSLGSGGRVNTEAFF
>NA|NA|TRBV3-1/TRBV3-2|TRBJ2-1
TGTGCCAGCAGCCAGAAGGACAGTTACAATGAGCAGTTCTTC
CASSQKDSYNEQFF
>NA|NA|TRBV6-1|TRBJ2-3
TGTGCCAGCAGTGAAGCGCTAGGGACACTCACAGATACGCAGTATTTT
CASSEALGTLTDTQYF
>NA|NA|TRBV21-1|TRBJ2-7
TGTGCCAGCAGCAAATTCCGGACAGGGGGCAAACATTACGAGCAGTACTTC
CASSKFRTGGKHYEQYF
>TRBD1|NA|TRBV6-5|TRBJ1-5
TGTGCCTGCTGGGACAGCCATCAGCCCCAGCATTTT
CACWDSHQPQHF
>NA|NA|TRBV7-2|TRBJ1-5
TGTGCCAGCAGCTTGGGGGCGTATAGCAATCAGCCCCAGCATTTT
CASSLGAYSNQPQHF
>TRBD1|NA|TRBV19|TRBJ2-3
TGTGCCAGTAGTATGAGGGACAGGAACACAGATACGCAGTATTTT
CASSMRDRNTDTQYF
>TRBD1|once|TRBV7-2|TRBJ1-1
TGTGCCAGCAGCCCCAACAGGGGGCAGGTGGGTACTGAAGCTTTCTTT
CASSPNRGQVGTEAFF
>NA|NA|TRBV2|TRBJ2-1
TGTGCCAGCACGCAGAGGGGGGGCTACAATGAGCAGTTCTTC
CASTQRGGYNEQFF
>TRBD1|NA|TRBV7-2|TRBJ2-1
TGTGCCAGCAGCTTAAGCAAGGCCAGGGGGCAGAGTGAGCAGTTCTTC
CASSLSKARGQSEQFF
>TRBD2|NA|TRBV6-4|TRBJ2-1
TGTGCCAGCAGTGCGGGACTAGCGGAATACAATGAGCAGTTCTTC
CASSAGLAEYNEQFF
>NA|once|TRBV18|TRBJ1-1
TGTGCCAGCTCACCCCCAGGGCTAAGAGGAGCTTTCTTT
CASSPPGLRGAFF
>NA|once|TRBV14|TRBJ1-1
TGTGCCAGCAGCCAACATCGCCAGGGGTCGAGAACTGAAGCTTTCTTT
CASSQHRQGSRTEAFF
>NA|NA|TRBV6-1|TRBJ2-2
TGTGCCAGCAGTGACGACAGAGGTCTCGCGAACACCGGGGAGCTGTTTTTT
CASSDDRGLANTGELFF
>NA|NA|TRBV6-5|TRBJ2-1
TGTGCCAGCAGTTACCTCACTAGTAGAGATGAGCAGTTCTTC
CASSYLTSRDEQFF
>NA|once|TRBV6-1|TRBJ1-4
TGTGCCAGCAGTGAGGGGGCCTTTAATGAAAAACTGTTTTTT
CASSEGAFNEKLFF
>NA|NA|TRBV5-4|TRBJ2-1
TGTGCCAGCAGCTTGTCGATTCGGGAGATGGGTGAGCAGTTCTTC
CASSLSIREMGEQFF
>TRBD1|NA|TRBV7-9|TRBJ2-2
TGTGCCAGCAGCACCCGGACAGGGGGGGACACCGGGGAGCTGTTTTTT
CASSTRTGGDTGELFF
>NA|NA|TRBV5-4|TRBJ2-1
TGTGCCAGCAGCTTGGGACAGTCCAATGAGCAGTTCTTC
CASSLGQSNEQFF
>NA|NA|TRBV5-4|TRBJ1-2
TGTGCCAGCAGATTTCAGGGGAACTATGGCTACACCTTC
CASRFQGNYGYTF
>TRBD1|NA|TRBV5-1|TRBJ1-2
TGCGCCAGCAGGGACCGGGACAGAGCTAACTATGGCTACACCTTC
CASRDRDRANYGYTF
>TRBD1|NA|TRBV6-1|TRBJ2-7
TGTGCCAGCAGTGAGGGTGGGACAGGGATCTACGAGCAGTACTTC
CASSEGGTGIYEQYF
>NA|NA|TRBV27|TRBJ1-5
TGTGCCAGCAGTTCCGACGGGGGGCGGTATCAGCCCCAGCATTTT
CASSSDGGRYQPQHF
>TRBD2|NA|TRBV6-5|TRBJ2-3
TGTGCCAGCAGCGACGCGGGACTAGCATCCGATACGCAGTATTTT
CASSDAGLASDTQYF
>TRBD1|few|TRBV25-1|TRBJ1-1
TGTGCCAGCAGTCCTCCCAGCGGACAGGGGGTGAACACTGAAGCTTTCTTT
CASSPPSGQGVNTEAFF
>NA|NA|TRBV19|TRBJ2-1
TGTGCCAGTAGTGCTCAGGGTAACTATCAAACCCACAATGAGCAGTTCTTC
CASSAQGNYQTHNEQFF